These 6 T cell receptor beta chains were all obtained from the same sample, sequenced in a study of PD-1 blockade in classical Hodgkin lymphoma. TCRdb's table, derived via immunoSEQ multiplex PCR, lists solely in-frame clones and lacks some. The table lists around 24,000 clones, approximately 80% of them singletons, with roughly 20% in the top ten. Stated time point: cycle 4 day 1 (C4D1), after around six weeks of nivolumab. Every patient experienced relapse after autologous stem cell transplantation, and brentuximab vedotin exposure varied. Source: peripheral blood mononuclear cells (PBMCs), taken before the fourth cycle of nivolumab. These TCRs come from a human donor with classical Hodgkin lymphoma.

Worth noting for this clone: Germline and junction disagree at one end, which may indicate a read error. V usage is TRBV13 and J usage is TRBJ1-1; D is possibly TRBD1 (6 bases). The CDR3 totals 12 residues. The germline CDR1 and CDR2 sequences are PRHDT and FYEKMQ (reference sequence). The DNA of the CDR3 is TGTGCCAGCAGGGGGGCGAACGCTGAAGCTTTCTTT. It specifies CASRGANAEAFF.

The chain carries TRBV6-6 and TRBJ2-6; 8 nucleotides align to TRBD1. The CDR3 length is 16 residues. Trimming removed 4 bases from V and 3 bases from J; junction bases left unmatched: 5. Germline V CDR1 and CDR2: MNHNY, SVGAGI (reference sequence). The chain's CDR3 is CASSSSGTGGANVLTF. The CDR3 nucleotides read TGTGCCAGCAGTTCCTCCGGGACAGGTGGGGCCAACGTCCTGACTTTC.

This chain links TRBV4-2 with TRBJ2-3; perhaps TRBD2 as D (6 bases). V shed 1 base and J shed 6 bases, with 8 bases lying between them. The CDR3 is made up of 13 amino acids. The germline V gene encodes CDR1 LGHNA and CDR2 YNFKEQ. DNA for the CDR3: TGTGCCAGCAGCCAAGGGGGGGTGGATACGCAGTATTTT. It yields the protein CASSQGGVDTQYF.

V gene TRBV10-2 combines with J gene TRBJ1-1; D may be TRBD1 (5 bases). This CDR3 comprises 14 residues. V was trimmed by 6 bases and J by 8 bases, leaving 19 bases between them. Germline CDR1 is WSHSY and CDR2 is SAAADI. CDR3 sequence: CASRGLGPHEEAFF. The CDR3 region has the DNA TGCGCCAGCAGGGGTCTGGGGCCCCACGAGGAAGCTTTCTTT.

This clone was found once. The chain is built from TRBV18 and TRBJ2-6; TRBD1 matches at 10 bases. This CDR3 comprises 19 residues. The V gene's germline CDR1 is KGHSH and CDR2 LQKENI. Trimming at V came to 6 bases and at J to 0 bases, leaving 11 bases not matched to a gene. In nucleotides, the CDR3 is TGTGCCAGCTCCCGCCTGGGACAGGGGCCGTCCTCTGGGGCCAACGTCCTGACTTTC. This encodes CASSRLGQGPSSGANVLTF.

V usage is TRBV6-4 and J usage is TRBJ2-3; tentatively, D is TRBD2 (5 bases). The CDR3 length is 14 residues. V was clipped by 4 bases and J by 2 bases, with 10 bases between them. Germline loops: CDR1 MRHNA, CDR2 SNTAGT. This chain's CDR3 is CASSAVGNTDTQYF. The CDR3 nucleotides read TGTGCCAGCAGTGCAGTCGGGAACACAGATACGCAGTATTTT.